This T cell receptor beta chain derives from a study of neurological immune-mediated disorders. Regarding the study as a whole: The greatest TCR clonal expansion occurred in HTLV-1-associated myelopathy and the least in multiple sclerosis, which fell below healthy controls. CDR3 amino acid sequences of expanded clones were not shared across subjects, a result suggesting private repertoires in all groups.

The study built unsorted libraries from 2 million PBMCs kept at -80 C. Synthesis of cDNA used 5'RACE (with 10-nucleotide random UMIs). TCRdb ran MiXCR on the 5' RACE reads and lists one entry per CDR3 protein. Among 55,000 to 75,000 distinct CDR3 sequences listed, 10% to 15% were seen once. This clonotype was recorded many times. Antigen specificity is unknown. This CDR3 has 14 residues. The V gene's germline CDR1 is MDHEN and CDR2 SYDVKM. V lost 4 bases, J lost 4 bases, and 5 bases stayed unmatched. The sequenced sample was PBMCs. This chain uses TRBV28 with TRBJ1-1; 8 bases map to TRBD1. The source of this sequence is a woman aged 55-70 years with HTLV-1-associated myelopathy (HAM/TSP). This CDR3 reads CASSSGGAGTEAFF. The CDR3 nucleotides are TGTGCCAGCAGTTCAGGGGGCGCGGGCACTGAAGCTTTCTTT.